The T cell receptor (beta chain) under discussion was sequenced for a study of blood T cells in healthy people across ages. V lost 2 bases, J lost 14 bases, and 20 bases lay in between. This CDR3 contains 14 residues. In germline, CDR1 is MNHNY, CDR2 SVGAGI (reference sequence). It was with a sample-barcoded 5' primer and a J-beta primer mix that a second PCR of roughly 6 to 12 cycles was run. From the 5' RACE reads, TCRdb called clonotypes with MiXCR, one entry per CDR3 protein. The sample contains roughly 720,000 distinct CDR3 sequences, about 55% of which appear only once. This receptor was taken from a man older than 75 in good health. Input material: blood. V gene TRBV6-6 combines with J gene TRBJ2-3; possibly TRBD1 or TRBD2 for D (5 bases each). CDR3 sequence: CASSYQGESRDAYF. The CDR3 DNA reads as TGTGCCAGCAGTTACCAAGGGGAGAGCAGAGACGCGTATTTT.